This TCR beta chain was captured in a study of blood T cells in healthy people across ages. A sample-barcoded 5' primer and a J-beta primer mix were used in a second PCR of roughly 7 to 11 cycles. Each cDNA molecule was tagged by a template-switch adaptor with 12 random nucleotides. TCRdb analysed the 5' RACE reads with MiXCR anew, one entry per CDR3 protein. The repertoire holds roughly 900,000 distinct CDR3 sequences, with 29% as singletons. Collection of 7.5 to 10 milliliters of peripheral blood was performed for each donor. PBMCs were isolated at a quantity of at least 6.5 million per sample. The CDR3 has 13 residues. Germline-derived CDR1 and CDR2 are SSHAT and FNYEAQ (reference sequence).

Specimen: blood. The J gene is TRBJ2-1, the V gene TRBV7-7, with D possibly TRBD2 on 6 matching bases. The sequence came from a woman older than 75 in good health. The CDR3 DNA reads TGTACTAGCAGCTTAGCGAAGGGCGGCGAGCAGTTCTTC. Its translation is CTSSLAKGGEQFF.